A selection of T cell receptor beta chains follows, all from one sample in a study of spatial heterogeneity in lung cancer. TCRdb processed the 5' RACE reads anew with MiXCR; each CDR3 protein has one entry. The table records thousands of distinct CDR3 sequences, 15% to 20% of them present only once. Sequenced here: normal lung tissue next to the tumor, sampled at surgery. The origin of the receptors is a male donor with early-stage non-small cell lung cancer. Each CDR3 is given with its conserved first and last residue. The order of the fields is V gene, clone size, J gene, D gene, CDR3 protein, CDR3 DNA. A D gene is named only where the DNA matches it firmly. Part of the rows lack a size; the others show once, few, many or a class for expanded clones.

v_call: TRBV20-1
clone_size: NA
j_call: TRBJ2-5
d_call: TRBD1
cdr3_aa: CSATDRVGTQYF
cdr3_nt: TGCAGTGCTACCGACAGGGTCGGGACCCAGTACTTC

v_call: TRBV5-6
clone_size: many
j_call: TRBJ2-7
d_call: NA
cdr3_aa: CASSLEFISYEQYF
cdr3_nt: TGTGCCAGCAGCTTGGAATTCATCTCCTACGAGCAGTACTTC

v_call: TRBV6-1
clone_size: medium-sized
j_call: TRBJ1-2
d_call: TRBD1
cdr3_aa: CASNGDTAAGGFSGYTF
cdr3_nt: TGTGCCAGCAATGGGGATACTGCGGCAGGGGGCTTTAGTGGCTACACCTTC

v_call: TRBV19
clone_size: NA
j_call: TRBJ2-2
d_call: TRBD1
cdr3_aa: CASSPWDRNTGELFF
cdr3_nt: TGTGCCAGTAGTCCATGGGACAGAAACACCGGGGAGCTGTTTTTT

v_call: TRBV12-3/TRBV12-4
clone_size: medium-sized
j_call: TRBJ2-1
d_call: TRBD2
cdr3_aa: CASSFPSGSTYEQFF
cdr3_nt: TGTGCCAGCAGTTTTCCTAGCGGGAGTACTTATGAGCAGTTCTTC

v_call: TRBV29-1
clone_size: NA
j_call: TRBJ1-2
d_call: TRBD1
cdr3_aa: CSDRGQRRNYGYTF
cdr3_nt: TGCAGCGACCGGGGACAGCGACGCAACTATGGCTACACCTTC

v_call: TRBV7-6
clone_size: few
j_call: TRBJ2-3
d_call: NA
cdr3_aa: CASSSSGKDTQYF
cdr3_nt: TGTGCCAGCAGCTCGTCAGGGAAAGATACGCAGTATTTT

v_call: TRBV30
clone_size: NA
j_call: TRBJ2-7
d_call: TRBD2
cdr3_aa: CAWTSTGLAYYEQYF
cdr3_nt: TGTGCCTGGACTTCCACGGGACTAGCGTACTACGAGCAGTACTTC

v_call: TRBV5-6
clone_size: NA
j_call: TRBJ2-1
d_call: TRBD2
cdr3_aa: CASSLGASGRVNEQFF
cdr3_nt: TGTGCCAGCAGCTTGGGGGCGAGCGGGAGGGTTAATGAGCAGTTCTTC

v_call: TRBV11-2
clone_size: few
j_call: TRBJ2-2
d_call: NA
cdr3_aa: CASGISSGAGTGELFF
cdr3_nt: TGTGCCAGCGGAATCTCATCGGGGGCGGGAACCGGGGAGCTGTTTTTT

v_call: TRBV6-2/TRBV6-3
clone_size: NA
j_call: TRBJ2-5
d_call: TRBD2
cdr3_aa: CASSTGGGGQETQYF
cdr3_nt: TGTGCCAGCAGTACGGGAGGCGGGGGCCAAGAGACCCAGTACTTC

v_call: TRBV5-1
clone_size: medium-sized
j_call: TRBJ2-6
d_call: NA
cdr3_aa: CASSLAASGANVLTF
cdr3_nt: TGCGCCAGCAGCTTGGCTGCATCTGGGGCCAACGTCCTGACTTTC

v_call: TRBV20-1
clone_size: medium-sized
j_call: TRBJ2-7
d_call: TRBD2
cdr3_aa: CSASPPSTSGGKVQYF
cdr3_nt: TGCAGTGCTAGTCCCCCGAGCACCTCGGGGGGGAAAGTGCAGTACTTC

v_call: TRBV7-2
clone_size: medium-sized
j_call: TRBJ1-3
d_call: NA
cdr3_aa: CASSPAGSGNTIYF
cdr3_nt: TGTGCCAGCAGCCCCGCGGGCTCTGGAAACACCATATATTTT

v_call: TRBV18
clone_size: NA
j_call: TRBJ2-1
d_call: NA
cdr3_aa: CASSPRIDLNEQFF
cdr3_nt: TGTGCCAGCTCACCACGGATAGACCTCAATGAGCAGTTCTTC

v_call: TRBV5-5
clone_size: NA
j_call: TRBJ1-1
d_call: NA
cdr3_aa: CASSRRVPTEAFF
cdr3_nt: TGTGCCAGCAGCCGAAGGGTTCCCACTGAAGCTTTCTTT

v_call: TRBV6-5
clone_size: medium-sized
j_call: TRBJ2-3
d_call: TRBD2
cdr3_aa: CASSQREGLTDTQYF
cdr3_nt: TGTGCCAGCAGTCAGCGGGAGGGCCTCACAGATACGCAGTATTTT

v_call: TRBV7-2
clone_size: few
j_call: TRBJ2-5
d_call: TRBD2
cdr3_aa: CASSILAGKETQYF
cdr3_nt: TGTGCCAGCAGTATACTAGCGGGAAAAGAGACCCAGTACTTC

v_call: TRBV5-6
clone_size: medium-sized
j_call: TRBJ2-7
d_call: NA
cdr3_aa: CASSLAEAGYSYEQYF
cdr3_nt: TGTGCCAGCAGCTTGGCCGAGGCAGGGTATAGCTACGAGCAGTACTTC

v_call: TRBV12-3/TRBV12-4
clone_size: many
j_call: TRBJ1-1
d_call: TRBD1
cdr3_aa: CASSFSDRGRTEAFF
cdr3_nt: TGTGCCAGCAGTTTTTCGGACAGGGGGCGCACTGAAGCTTTCTTT

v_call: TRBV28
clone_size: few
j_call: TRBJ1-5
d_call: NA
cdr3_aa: CASRKTLYSNQPQHF
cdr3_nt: TGTGCCAGCAGGAAGACTCTATATAGCAATCAGCCCCAGCATTTT

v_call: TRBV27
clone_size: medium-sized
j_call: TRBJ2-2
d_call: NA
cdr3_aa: CASSGPTASGELFF
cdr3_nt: TGTGCCAGCAGTGGACCTACAGCATCCGGGGAGCTGTTTTTT

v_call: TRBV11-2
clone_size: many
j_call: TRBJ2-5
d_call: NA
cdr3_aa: CASSQTGPKETQYF
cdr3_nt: TGTGCCAGCAGCCAGACTGGCCCGAAAGAGACCCAGTACTTC

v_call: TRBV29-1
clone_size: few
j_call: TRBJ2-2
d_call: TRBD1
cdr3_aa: CSAGTEAPGELFF
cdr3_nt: TGCAGCGCAGGGACAGAGGCCCCCGGGGAGCTGTTTTTT

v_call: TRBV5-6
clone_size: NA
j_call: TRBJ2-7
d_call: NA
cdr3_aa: CASSFLFGGASSYEQYF
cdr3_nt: TGTGCCAGCAGCTTCTTATTCGGGGGTGCGAGCTCCTACGAGCAGTACTTC

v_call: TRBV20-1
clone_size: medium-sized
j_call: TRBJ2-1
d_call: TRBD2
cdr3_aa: CSARGTGGRNEQFF
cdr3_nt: TGCAGTGCTAGAGGAACGGGAGGGCGCAATGAGCAGTTCTTC

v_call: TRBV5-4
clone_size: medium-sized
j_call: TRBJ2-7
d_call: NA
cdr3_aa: CASSPAGSYEQYF
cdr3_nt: TGTGCCAGCAGCCCGGCGGGGTCCTACGAGCAGTACTTC

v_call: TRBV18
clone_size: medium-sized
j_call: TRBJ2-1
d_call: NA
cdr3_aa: CASSRDTNNEQFF
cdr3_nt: TGTGCCAGCTCACGGGACACCAACAATGAGCAGTTCTTC